The T cell receptor (beta chain) under discussion was sequenced for a study of T cell repertoires in cytomegalovirus infection. On the study more broadly: Indicated by public TCR beta signatures were CMV infection and matching HLA type. General study points: HLA-C-restricted CMV clonotypes gave the most frequent clonotype in two of eight donors.

This clonotype was counted a few times. What it recognizes is unknown. TCRdb called the reads again in MiXCR, with one record for every CDR3 protein. The top ten clones hold roughly 35% of a sample with under 150,000 distinct CDR3 sequences, roughly a quarter of them seen once. Material: PBMCs, sequenced either directly or after in vitro stimulation (not recorded which). The sequence came from a human donor in good health (CMV status not recorded). Some clones in this sample may be carry-over from other donors' samples.

The CDR3 protein is CASSLVAAKTQYF. Here the CDR3 DNA reads TGTGCCAGCAGTTTGGTGGCTGCGAAGACCCAGTACTTC. The chain recombines TRBV28 with TRBJ2-5; D unclear. V lost 3 bases and J lost 6, with 11 bases in between. The CDR3 is 13 amino acids. Germline CDR1 MDHEN, CDR2 SYDVKM.